This T cell receptor (beta chain) was observed in a study of beta chain features in type 1 diabetes. The CDR3 extends over 12 amino acids. Looked up from germline, CDR1 is LNHNV and CDR2 is YYDKDF (reference sequence). V was shortened by 2 bases and J by 4 bases, with 5 bases between the two germline ends. Overall study findings and caveats: Among all four CD4+ subsets, Type 1 diabetes patients had TCRB CDR3s that were moderately but significantly shorter.

This clone occurred a few times. Its specificity is unknown. Reverse transcription of all isolated RNA meant that expressed TCRB transcripts were sequenced. Here immunoSEQ multiplex PCR was the method, and the copy in TCRdb shows in-frame clones only, minus some. The sample holds 150,000 or so clones, roughly a tenth seen once. The TCR was taken from a man aged 18 to 35 in good health. The chain is built from TRBV15 and TRBJ2-5; no reliable D call. Material: central memory CD4+ T cells from blood. CDR3 sequence: CATSRTGETQYF. For the CDR3, the DNA is TGTGCCACCAGCAGAACCGGAGAGACCCAGTACTTC.